One and the same sample provided the 23 T cell receptor beta chains below, sequenced in a study of T cell responses to AZD1222 COVID-19 vaccine. Repertoires were generated with immunoSEQ multiplex PCR, while TCRdb's copy carries only in-frame clones and drops some. The repertoire consists of approximately 110,000 clones, with nearly 90% occurring once and the leading ten covering 40% to 55%. Specimen: peripheral blood, collected 28 days after the second AZD1222 dose. All receptors come from an adult who received the AZD1222 COVID-19 vaccine.

The rearrangement joins TRBV4-3 to TRBJ1-4, with D uncertain. The CDR3 extends over 14 amino acids. Looked up from germline, CDR1 is LGHNA and CDR2 is YSLEER. V was pared by 1 base and J by 8 bases, with 11 bases between. CDR3 sequence reads: CASSQAATGEKLFF. In DNA, the CDR3 is TGCGCCAGCAGCCAAGCGGCAACGGGGGAAAAACTGTTTTTT.

This rearrangement joins TRBV3-1 (or the pseudogene TRBV3-2) to TRBJ2-5; D gene unclear. CDR3 length: 16 amino acids. Germline assignment: CDR1 LGHDT and CDR2 YNNKEL (reference sequence). The V end was cut by 4 bases, the J end by 2 bases, with 17 bases between. In DNA form, the CDR3 reads TGTGCCAGCAGCCTAAGTTCAGCGCCAGAGCAAGAGACCCAGTACTTC. It yields the protein CASSLSSAPEQETQYF.

V and J are TRBV6-5 and TRBJ1-2; a weak D match, TRBD1 (5 bases). The germline gives CDR1 MNHEY, CDR2 SVGAGI. CDR3 size: 12 residues. The CDR3: CAIRGGGTGYTF. Here the CDR3 DNA reads TGTGCGATTCGAGGTGGGGGGACTGGCTACACCTTC.

The CDR3 DNA reads as TGTGCCCCGACGGGGGTCGAAAAACTGTTTTTT. It is translated as CAPTGVEKLFF. This chain connects TRBV24-1 to TRBJ1-4, with TRBD1 as a possible D gene (5 bases). The germline V gene encodes CDR1 KGHDR and CDR2 SFDVKD. This CDR3 contains 11 residues. The V end was cut by 12 bases, the J end by 8 bases, with 12 bases between.

V and J are TRBV6-5 and TRBJ1-5; D is uncertain. Germline loops: CDR1 MNHEY, CDR2 SVGAGI. The CDR3 has 14 residues. V dropped 6 bases and J dropped 4 bases, with 13 bases sitting between them. The CDR3 DNA reads as TGTGCCAGCAGCTTAATGGGCATTAATCAGCCCCAGCATTTT. Translation gives CASSLMGINQPQHF.

This chain uses TRBV6-5 with TRBJ2-2; 8 nucleotides line up with TRBD1. The CDR3 totals 16 residues. The germline CDR1 and CDR2 sequences are MNHEY and SVGAGI. V lost 0 bases and J lost 6; bases outside the gene matches: 6. The CDR3 protein is CASSYSDRDYAGELFF. The CDR3 DNA reads TGTGCCAGCAGTTACTCGGACAGGGATTACGCCGGGGAGCTGTTTTTT.

The V and J genes are TRBV3-1 (or the pseudogene TRBV3-2) and TRBJ2-7; 11 nucleotides align to TRBD1. Germline assignment: CDR1 LGHDT and CDR2 YNNKEL (reference sequence). The V gene end was trimmed by 5 bases and the J gene end by 3 bases; junction bases not matched to a gene: 9. This CDR3 contains 16 residues. This CDR3 reads CASSWLAGQGGYEQYF. DNA of the CDR3: TGTGCCAGCAGCTGGCTTGCGGGACAGGGGGGCTACGAGCAGTACTTC.

The chain couples TRBV28 to TRBJ2-7; D is possibly TRBD1 or TRBD2 (6 bases each). V lost 3 bases and J lost 5, with 23 bases in between. The CDR3 totals 17 residues. CDR1 is MDHEN, CDR2 SYDVKM, per germline. CDR3 bases: TGTGCCAGCAGTTTTGATGTAGGGGGGCAGGTTAGGCACGAGCAGTACTTC. Translation gives CASSFDVGGQVRHEQYF.

The genes are TRBV9 and TRBJ2-4; 9 nucleotides agree with TRBD1. The CDR3 is 15 amino acids. Germline-derived CDR1 and CDR2 are SGDLS and YYNGEE. The J segment lost 8 bases and the V segment lost 4 bases, leaving 10 bases of the junction unmatched. CDR3 nucleotide sequence: TGTGCCAGCAGCCCTACCGGGACAGGGATAGACATTCAGTACTTC. As protein: CASSPTGTGIDIQYF.

The chain combines TRBV5-3 with TRBJ2-5; no reliable D call. TRBV5-3 is placed among ORFs of uncertain function. V lost 0 bases, J lost 3 bases, and 12 bases lay in between. The CDR3 runs to 15 residues. CDR3 nucleotides: TGTGCCAGAAGCTTGGATAAAACCTGGAAAGAGACCCAGTACTTC. It codes for CARSLDKTWKETQYF.

The V gene is TRBV5-1, the J gene TRBJ2-3; D is unclear. Germline CDR1 and CDR2: SGHRS and YFSETQ. This CDR3 contains 13 residues. V was clipped by 7 bases and J by 0 bases, with 9 bases between them. The CDR3 DNA reads as TGCGCCAGCCGGCGGAGCAGCACAGATACGCAGTATTTT. This gives the protein CASRRSSTDTQYF.

The chain links TRBV29-1 to TRBJ2-7; D is uncertain. The V end was cut by 1 base, the J end by 7 bases, with 20 bases between. Looked up from germline, CDR1 is SQVTM and CDR2 is ANQGSEA. This CDR3 has 15 residues. CDR3 residues: CSVEGARQSQEEQYF. The CDR3 region has the DNA TGCAGCGTTGAAGGGGCGCGACAAAGCCAAGAAGAGCAGTACTTC.

This chain joins TRBV28 and TRBJ1-2, with D perhaps matching TRBD1 (6 bases). CDR3 length: 15 amino acids. Germline V lookup: CDR1 MDHEN, CDR2 SYDVKM. The germline V and J ends were trimmed by 1 base and 3 bases, with 12 bases remaining between them. CDR3 in amino acids: CASSLFVRQDYGYTF. CDR3 DNA sequence: TGTGCCAGCAGTTTATTCGTTCGACAGGACTATGGCTACACCTTC.

The gene calls are TRBV4-1 and TRBJ2-1, with D perhaps assigned TRBD1 or TRBD2 (5 bases each). CDR3 size: 16 residues. Germline CDR1 and CDR2: MGHRA and YSYEKL. Trimming stripped 3 bases from V and 3 bases from J, with 15 bases between. DNA of the CDR3: TGCGCCAGCAGCCATAGACCGGGACGGGACTACAATGAGCAGTTCTTC. Its translation: CASSHRPGRDYNEQFF.

V usage is TRBV7-2 and J usage is TRBJ2-3; 7 bases are shared with TRBD2. V lost 1 base to trimming and J lost 5 bases; unmatched junction nucleotides: 3. This CDR3 has 14 residues. The germline V gene encodes CDR1 SGHTA and CDR2 FQGNSA. The CDR3 region is CASSLGGSRDTQYF. The CDR3 DNA sequence: TGTGCCAGCAGCTTAGGCGGGAGTCGAGATACGCAGTATTTT.

This rearrangement joins TRBV6-5 to TRBJ2-7; D possibly corresponds to TRBD1 (6 bases). CDR3 size: 15 residues. Trimming stripped 0 bases from V and 3 bases from J, with 12 bases between. CDR1 and CDR2 from the germline V gene are MNHEY and SVGAGI. DNA for the CDR3: TGTGCCAGCAGTTACTCCGGGACATTCCTCTACGAGCAGTACTTC. Translation: CASSYSGTFLYEQYF.

The chain recombines TRBV29-1 with TRBJ2-7; 12 bases line up with TRBD1. The CDR3 totals 16 residues. The V gene's germline CDR1 is SQVTM and CDR2 ANQGSEA. J was trimmed by 7 bases and V by 6 bases; bases with no gene match: 16. CDR3 nucleotides: TGCAGCGTCTCCTCCGGGACAGGGGGCGCCAGGTTGGAGCAGTACTTC. Protein product: CSVSSGTGGARLEQYF.

In this sample, this clone turned up once. V usage is TRBV19 and J usage is TRBJ1-2; D possibly corresponds to TRBD1 (6 bases). From germline, CDR1 is LNHDA and CDR2 SQIVND (reference sequence). The CDR3 is 13 residues long. V lost 4 bases, J lost 6 bases, and 12 bases lay in between. The CDR3 region has the DNA TGTGCCAGTAGTACAACAGGGAACAATGGCTACACCTTC. It translates to CASSTTGNNGYTF. Full variable domain (rest looked up from reference TRBV19 and TRBJ1-2): DGGITQSPKYLFRKEGQNVTLSCEQNLNHDAMYWYRQDPGQGLRLIYYSQIVNDFQKGDIAEGYSVSREKKESFPLTVTSAQKNPTAFYLCASSTTGNNGYTFGSGTRLTVV.

This clone was counted a single time. The CDR3 DNA reads TGTGCCAGCAGCTTGAACGGACTAGCGAACTACGAGCAGTACTTC. Residues: CASSLNGLANYEQYF. The V and J genes are TRBV5-4 and TRBJ2-7; 9 nucleotides line up with TRBD2. CDR1 is SGHNT, CDR2 YYREEE, per germline (reference sequence). V trimming: 1 base; J trimming: 3 bases; junction bases outside the gene matches: 5. This CDR3 spans 15 amino acids.

This chain joins TRBV7-2 and TRBJ2-6; D is unresolved. Deletions cut 5 bases from V and 1 base from J, with 9 bases between. The CDR3 runs to 15 residues. The V gene's germline CDR1 is SGHTA and CDR2 FQGNSA. The CDR3 protein is CASSPHLSGANVLTF. For the CDR3, the DNA is TGTGCCAGCAGCCCGCACCTTTCTGGGGCCAACGTCCTGACTTTC. Full variable domain (missing parts from reference TRBV7-2 and TRBJ2-6): GAGVSQSPSNKVTEKGKDVELRCDPISGHTALYWYRQSLGQGLEFLIYFQGNSAPDKSGLPSDRFSAERTGGSVSTLTIQRTQQEDSAVYLCASSPHLSGANVLTFGAGSRLTVL.

The V gene is TRBV13, the J gene TRBJ2-7, with D possibly called TRBD1 or TRBD2 (5 bases each). V lost 0 bases, J lost 0 bases, and 6 bases lay in between. CDR1 is PRHDT and CDR2 is FYEKMQ in the germline V gene (reference sequence). The CDR3 totals 14 residues. The CDR3 loop is CASSLGGDSYEQYF. The CDR3 DNA follows: TGTGCCAGCAGCTTAGGGGGGGACTCCTACGAGCAGTACTTC.

The chain is built from TRBV6-5 and TRBJ1-6; no reliable D call. V dropped 6 bases and J dropped 2 bases, with 8 bases sitting between them. The CDR3 length is 14 residues. The V gene's germline CDR1 is MNHEY and CDR2 SVGAGI. The DNA for the CDR3 is TGTGCCAGCAGCCCGGGGACCTATAATTCACCCCTCCACTTT. Translation gives CASSPGTYNSPLHF.

In DNA form, the CDR3 reads TGTGCCAGCGGCGAGACTAGCGGGACTCGCACAGATACGCAGTATTTT. The encoded protein is CASGETSGTRTDTQYF. The chain has TRBV11-2 and TRBJ2-3; 11 bases are shared with TRBD2. With 8 bases clipped from V and 1 base from J, the junction kept 8 bases outside the gene matches. CDR1 and CDR2 (germline): SGHAT, FQNNGV. The CDR3 sequence is 16 residues long.